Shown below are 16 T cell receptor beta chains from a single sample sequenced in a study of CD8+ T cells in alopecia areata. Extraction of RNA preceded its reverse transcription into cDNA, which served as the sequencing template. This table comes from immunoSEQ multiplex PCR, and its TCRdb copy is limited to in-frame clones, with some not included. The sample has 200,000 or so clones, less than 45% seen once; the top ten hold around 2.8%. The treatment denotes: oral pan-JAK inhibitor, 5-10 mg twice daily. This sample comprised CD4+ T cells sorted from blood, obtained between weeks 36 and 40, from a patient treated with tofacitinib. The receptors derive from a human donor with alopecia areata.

The DNA of the CDR3 is TGTGCCTGGAGGAAACAGGGCCTCTCCTACAATGAGCAGTTCTTC. Its translation: CAWRKQGLSYNEQFF. The chain carries TRBV30 and TRBJ2-1; D is perhaps TRBD1 (6 bases). The V and J ends lost 3 bases and 0 bases respectively, with 12 bases between them. The V gene's germline CDR1 is GTSNPN and CDR2 SVGIG (reference sequence). The CDR3 sequence is 15 residues long.

CDR3 residues: CASSFQGLNTEAFF. The CDR3 DNA reads TGTGCCAGCAGTTTTCAGGGACTGAACACTGAAGCTTTCTTT. The V call is TRBV27, the J call TRBJ1-1; maybe TRBD1 (5 bases). V was shortened by 3 bases and J by 0 bases, with 8 bases between the two germline ends. This CDR3 has 14 amino acids. Germline V CDR1 and CDR2: MNHEY, SMNVEV (reference sequence).

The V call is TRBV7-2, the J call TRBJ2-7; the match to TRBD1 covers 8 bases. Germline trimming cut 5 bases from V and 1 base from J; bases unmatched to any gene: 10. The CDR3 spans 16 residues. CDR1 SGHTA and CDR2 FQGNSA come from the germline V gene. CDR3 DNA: TGTGCCAGCAGCCCAGGCAGGGGGCGGAAGTCCTACGAGCAGTACTTC. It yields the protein CASSPGRGRKSYEQYF.

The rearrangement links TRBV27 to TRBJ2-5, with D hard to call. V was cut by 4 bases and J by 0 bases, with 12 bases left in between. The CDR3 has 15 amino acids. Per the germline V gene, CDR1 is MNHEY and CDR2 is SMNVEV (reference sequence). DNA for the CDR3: TGTGCCAGCAGTTACTTCGGAACGTACCAAGAGACCCAGTACTTC. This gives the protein CASSYFGTYQETQYF.

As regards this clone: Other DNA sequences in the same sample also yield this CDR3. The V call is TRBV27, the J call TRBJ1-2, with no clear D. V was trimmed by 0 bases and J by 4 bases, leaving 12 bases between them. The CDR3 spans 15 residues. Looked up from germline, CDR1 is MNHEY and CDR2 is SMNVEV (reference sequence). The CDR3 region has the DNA TGTGCCAGCAGTTTATCCCCCAGAAACTCCTATGGCTACACCTTC. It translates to CASSLSPRNSYGYTF.

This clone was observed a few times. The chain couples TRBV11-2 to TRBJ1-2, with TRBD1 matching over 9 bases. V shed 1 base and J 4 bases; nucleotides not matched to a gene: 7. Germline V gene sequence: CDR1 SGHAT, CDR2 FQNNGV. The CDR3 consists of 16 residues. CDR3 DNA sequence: TGTGCCAGCAGCTTAGCCCGGACAGGGGCGGGCTATGGCTACACCTTC. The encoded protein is CASSLARTGAGYGYTF.

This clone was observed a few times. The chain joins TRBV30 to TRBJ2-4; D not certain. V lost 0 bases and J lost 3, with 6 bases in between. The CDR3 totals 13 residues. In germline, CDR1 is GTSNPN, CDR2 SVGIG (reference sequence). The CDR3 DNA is TGTGCCTGGAGTGTACGCGACAAAAACATTCAGTACTTC. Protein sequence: CAWSVRDKNIQYF.

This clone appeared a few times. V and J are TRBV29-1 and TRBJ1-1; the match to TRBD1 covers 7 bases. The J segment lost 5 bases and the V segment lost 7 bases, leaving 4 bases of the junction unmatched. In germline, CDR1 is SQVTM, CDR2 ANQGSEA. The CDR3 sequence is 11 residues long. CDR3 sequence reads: CSAKGATEAFF. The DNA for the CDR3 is TGCAGCGCGAAGGGGGCAACTGAAGCTTTCTTT.

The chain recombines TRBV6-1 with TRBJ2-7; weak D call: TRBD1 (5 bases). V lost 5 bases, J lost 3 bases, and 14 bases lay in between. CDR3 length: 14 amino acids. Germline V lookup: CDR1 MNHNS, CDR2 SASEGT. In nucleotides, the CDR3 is TGTGCCAGCAGTTTATATGGGGCGCACTACGAGCAGTACTTC. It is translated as CASSLYGAHYEQYF.

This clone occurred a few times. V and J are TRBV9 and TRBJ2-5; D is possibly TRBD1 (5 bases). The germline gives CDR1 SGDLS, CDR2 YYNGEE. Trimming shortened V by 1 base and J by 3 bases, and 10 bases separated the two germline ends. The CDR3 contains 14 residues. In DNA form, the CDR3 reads TGTGCCAGCAGCGTACTTAGGGGTGAAGAGACCCAGTACTTC. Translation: CASSVLRGEETQYF.

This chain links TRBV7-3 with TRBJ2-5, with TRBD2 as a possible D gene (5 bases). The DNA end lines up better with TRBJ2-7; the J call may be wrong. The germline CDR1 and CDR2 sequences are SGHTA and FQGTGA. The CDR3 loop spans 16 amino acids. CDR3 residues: CARGGLPPPESYEQYF. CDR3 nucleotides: TGTGCCAGAGGAGGCTTACCCCCTCCAGAGTCCTACGAGCAGTACTTC.

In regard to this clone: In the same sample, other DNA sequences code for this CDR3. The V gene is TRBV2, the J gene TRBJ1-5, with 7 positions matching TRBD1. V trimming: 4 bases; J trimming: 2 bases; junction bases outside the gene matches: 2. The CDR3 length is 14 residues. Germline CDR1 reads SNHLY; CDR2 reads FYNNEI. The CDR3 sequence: CASSGTGGNQPQHF. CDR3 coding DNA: TGTGCCAGCAGTGGTACAGGGGGCAATCAGCCCCAGCATTTT.

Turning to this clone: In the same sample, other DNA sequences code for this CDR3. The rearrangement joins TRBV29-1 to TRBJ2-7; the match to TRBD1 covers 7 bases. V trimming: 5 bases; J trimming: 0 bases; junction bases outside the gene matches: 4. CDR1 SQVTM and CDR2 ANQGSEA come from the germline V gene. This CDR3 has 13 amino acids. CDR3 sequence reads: CSVRQGSSYEQYF. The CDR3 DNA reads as TGCAGCGTTCGACAGGGAAGCTCCTACGAGCAGTACTTC.

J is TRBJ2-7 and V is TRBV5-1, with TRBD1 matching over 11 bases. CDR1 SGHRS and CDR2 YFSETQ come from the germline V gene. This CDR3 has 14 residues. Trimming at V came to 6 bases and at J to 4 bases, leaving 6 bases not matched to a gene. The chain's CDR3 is CASTRDRGKYEQYF. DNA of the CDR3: TGCGCCAGCACCCGGGACAGGGGGAAGTACGAGCAGTACTTC.

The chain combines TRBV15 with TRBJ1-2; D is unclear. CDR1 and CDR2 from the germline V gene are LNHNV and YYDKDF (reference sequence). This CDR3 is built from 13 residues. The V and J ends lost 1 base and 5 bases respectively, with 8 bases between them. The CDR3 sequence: CATSRAGRYGYTF. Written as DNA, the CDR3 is TGTGCCACCAGCAGAGCGGGCCGTTATGGCTACACCTTC. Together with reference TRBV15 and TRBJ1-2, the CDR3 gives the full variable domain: DAMVIQNPRYQVTQFGKPVTLSCSQTLNHNVMYWYQQKSSQAPKLLFHYYDKDFNNEADTPDNFQSRRPNTSFCFLDIRSPGLGDTAMYLCATSRAGRYGYTFGSGTRLTVV.

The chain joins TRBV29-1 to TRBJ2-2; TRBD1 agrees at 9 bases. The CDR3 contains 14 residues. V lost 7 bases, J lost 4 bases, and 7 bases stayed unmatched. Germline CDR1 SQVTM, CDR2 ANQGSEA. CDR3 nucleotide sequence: TGCAGCGGAACAGGGGGCTTGAGCACCGGGGAGCTGTTTTTT. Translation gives CSGTGGLSTGELFF.